The T cell receptor beta chain under discussion was sequenced for a study of blood T cells in healthy people across ages. The length of the CDR3 is 15 residues. Trimming removed 6 bases from V and 4 bases from J; junction bases left unmatched: 11. Germline CDR1 DFQATT, CDR2 SNEGSKA (reference sequence). For the second PCR, which ran for about 7 to 11 cycles, a sample-barcoded 5' primer and a J-beta primer mix were used. TCRdb analysed the 5' RACE reads with MiXCR anew, one entry per CDR3 protein. The table shows around 600,000 distinct CDR3 sequences, with 47% occurring only once. The specimen was blood. The sequence derives from a man at least 80 years old in good health. The J gene is TRBJ2-1, the V gene TRBV20-1, with 8 nucleotides matching TRBD2. The CDR3 protein is CSAEDSGTPYNEQFF. Here the CDR3 DNA reads TGCAGTGCGGAGGATAGCGGGACCCCTTACAATGAGCAGTTCTTC.